This T cell receptor (beta chain) was retrieved from a study of beta chain features in type 1 diabetes (dated by TCRdb to 2017 to 2018). With regard to the full study: Patients and healthy donors did not differ in mean age, gender distribution, total cell number or subset yield. A total of 85 million to 140 million sorted cells were examined across all samples, and the number of cells per subset was strongly correlated with RNA yield. In the study, TCRB repertoires of sorted circulating CD4+ T cell subsets from recently diagnosed type 1 diabetes patients were compared with those of matched healthy donors. Naive and central memory subsets were obtained from all 28 donors, but regulatory and stem cell-like memory subsets were isolated from only 8 patients and roughly eight healthy donors.

Each donor gave one peripheral blood draw, averaging approximately 0.12 L, which was collected into heparinised tubes. A BD FACSAria II and a panel including CD45RO, CCR7, CD25, CD127, CD95 and CD27 were used to sort naive, central memory, regulatory and stem cell-like memory CD4+ T cells. A purity above 95% was achieved for all sorted populations. PBMCs were separated immediately by Lymphoprep density gradient centrifugation and were stained directly, without being cultured. Samples were stained and sorted in pairs, with one healthy donor and one patient per experiment, so that batch effects were minimized. This clone was seen a few times. Which antigen it targets is not known. It has no much larger one-base neighbor in the sample; base qualities were not kept. The entire isolated RNA was reverse transcribed using the High Capacity cDNA Reverse Transcription Kit, and thus expressed TCRB transcripts were sequenced. Deep immunoSEQ sequencing was applied to naive, central memory and regulatory T cell samples, giving an average of roughly 3.5 million total reads per sample. Sorted cells were lysed in RLT buffer and RNA was extracted with DNase-treated RNeasy Micro or Mini kits, depending on cell number. Each cell subset was processed separately to prevent cross-contamination, with patient and healthy donor samples processed together. TCRB sequences were amplified from cDNA with the immunoSEQ multiplex PCR, producing 87-bp fragments spanning the CDR3 region. The amplicons were sequenced using the Illumina HiSeq platform. On the study's bioinformatics: Synthetic template baselines were used to correct PCR bias computationally, reads within Hamming distance 2 were collapsed together, and singletons that could not be merged were discarded. Reads were aligned against IMGT so that V, D and J genes, CDR3 length and insertions or deletions at six rearrangement sites could be assigned. Within each subset, clonotype counts were normalized to the number of sorted cells before true diversity and Gini coefficients were calculated with the tcR R package. Repertoire sharing was quantified using the overlap coefficient calculated on TCRB nucleotide sequences. Not all clones reach the TCRdb copy of this immuneACCESS table, which keeps in-frame sequences only. Checked studies attribute under half of the gap to unresolved V genes and leave the rest unexplained. V and J calls plus clone size are reproduced from that table; the DNA served to infer D and trimming. The sample table contains over 120,000 clones; only one count was recorded for approximately 13% of them. Roughly 1.3% of the sample belongs to the ten largest clones.

Results and caveats for the whole study, not just this receptor: Because cDNA was sequenced instead of genomic DNA, highly expressing activated cells could be over-represented, though the groups showed no difference in activation or CD3 levels. A moderate but significant shortening of TCRB CDR3 length was observed in type 1 diabetes patients in all four CD4+ subsets. Patients with type 1 diabetes made fewer insertions and deleted more nucleotides at VDJ recombination sites, implying thymic rearrangement abnormalities. PCR might favor shorter templates, but patient and control samples were amplified and corrected together, so any skew would affect both groups equally. Naive, central memory and regulatory TCRB repertoires appeared more similar among patients than among healthy donors. Because small numbers of individuals were included in the HLA sub-analyses, any influence of HLA type on TCRB rearrangement was left unresolved.

Trimming costs V 1 base and J 1 base, and their ends lie 10 bases apart. According to the germline V gene (reference sequence), CDR1 reads GTSNPN and CDR2 reads SVGIG. The CDR3 has 14 amino acids, counting the end cysteine and phenylalanine. Only the CDR3 portion is preserved as DNA: 42 bases, with reading frame beginning at the first base. The sequence was obtained from a young man with type 1 diabetes. Sequencing was performed on central memory CD4+ T cells from blood. Recombination linked TRBV30 to TRBJ1-2, with no confidently assigned D gene. The DNA sequence is TGTGCCTGGAGTGCCTACGGGATTAACTATGGCTACACCTTC. Its translation is CAWSAYGINYGYTF.